Sequencing of this T cell receptor beta chain was carried out in a study of post-analysis software for immune sequencing data (dated by TCRdb to about 2015). Regarding the complete study: Disease courses on record covered relapsing-remitting, secondary progressive and progressive-relapsing multiple sclerosis, though some patients had no subtype annotation. A subset of samples was prepared in parallel using single-end sample barcoding, then pooled and co-amplified after Illumina adapter ligation. Patient repertoires were compared against about twelve previously published healthy control repertoires from donors aged 6 to 25 years.

What the study reported, not specific to this receptor: When samples were clustered directly using the F measure, samples prepared in the same batch co-clustered strongly, which prompted a batch-effect correction. Significantly higher frequencies in patients than in controls were found for five or six TRBV segments, including TRBV5-6, TRBV5-1 and TRBV20-1. The control group was slightly older than the multiple sclerosis patient group. Compared with controls, multiple sclerosis patients had significantly lower normalized Chao1 diversity, a finding suggesting substantial peripheral T-cell clonal expansion.

The protocol used for the library was PCR. TCRdb lists the instrument as Illumina HiSeq 2500. To reduce PCR and sequencing biases, unique molecular identifiers were built into the TCR beta cDNA libraries. Some 500,000 cDNA molecules were obtained for every 1 to 10 million input T cells, so each molecule roughly corresponded to one T cell. The same protocol used for the earlier healthy control dataset was applied to prepare and sequence the patient libraries. Samples belonging to the same batch were prepared together, multiplexed and sequenced on a shared HiSeq lane. In the authors' own workflow: MIGEC was used to process the raw barcoded reads, and molecular identifier groups with only a single read were discarded before consensus assembly and CDR3 extraction. Clonotype tables were post-analysed with VDJtools, normalizing diversity by down-sampling all datasets to the smallest sample size. Repertoire overlap clustering matched CDR3 amino acid but not nucleotide sequences to correct batch-related cross-sample contamination. Clones were called with MiXCR by TCRdb after fastp trimmed the public reads at Q25, and only in-frame beta chains were retained. CDR3 protein duplicates are merged, each entry listing the most common genes and DNA. The V and J calls here are based on TCRdb, not the publication. The sample data list under 650,000 distinct CDR3 sequences, and roughly two fifths of these were observed just once. The ten largest clones add up to approximately 1.7% of the sample.

From the cysteine through the phenylalanine, the CDR3 covers 15 amino acids. Here the CDR3 DNA is all that survives: 45 bases in frame from base 1. The trim is 4 bases for V and 2 bases for J, with a gap of 12 bases between the germline ends. About this clonotype: Its antigen specificity is not known. No base quality values were provided; no much bigger clone lies one nucleotide off.

To demonstrate the VDJtools post-analysis software, the study profiled TCR beta repertoires from the peripheral blood of about 13 young patients with multiple sclerosis. Multiple sclerosis patients were children and adolescents aged 6 to 15 years. The TCR sequence derives from a girl aged 5-17 years with multiple sclerosis. Sequencing was done on a sample of blood. The sequence links TRBV12-3 or TRBV12-4 to TRBJ2-1; matching of 6 bases hints at TRBD2 as the D gene. The DNA sequence is given as TGTGCCAGCAGTTCTAGCGAAACTACCTACAATGAGCAGTTCTTC. Its protein reads: CASSSSETTYNEQFF.